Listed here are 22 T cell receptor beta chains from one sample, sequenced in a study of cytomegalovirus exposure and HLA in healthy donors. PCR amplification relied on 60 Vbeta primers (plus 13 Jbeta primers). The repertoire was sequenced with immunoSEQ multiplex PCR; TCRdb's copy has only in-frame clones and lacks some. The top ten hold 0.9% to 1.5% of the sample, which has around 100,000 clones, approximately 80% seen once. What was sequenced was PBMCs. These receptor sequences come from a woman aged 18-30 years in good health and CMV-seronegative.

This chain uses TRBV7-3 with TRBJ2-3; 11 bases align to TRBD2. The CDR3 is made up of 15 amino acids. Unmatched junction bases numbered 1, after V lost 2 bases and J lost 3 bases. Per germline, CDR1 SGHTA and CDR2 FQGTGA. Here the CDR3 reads CASSLLAGGTDTQYF. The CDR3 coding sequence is TGTGCCAGCAGCTTATTAGCGGGAGGGACAGATACGCAGTATTTT.

The CDR3 reads CASSLGQDNEQFF. DNA of the CDR3: TGTGCCAGCAGCTTAGGGCAAGACAATGAGCAGTTCTTC. The chain couples TRBV7-3 to TRBJ2-1; the D is unclear. The CDR3 length is 13 residues. In germline, CDR1 is SGHTA, CDR2 FQGTGA. The germline V and J ends were trimmed by 2 bases and 5 bases, with 7 bases remaining between them.

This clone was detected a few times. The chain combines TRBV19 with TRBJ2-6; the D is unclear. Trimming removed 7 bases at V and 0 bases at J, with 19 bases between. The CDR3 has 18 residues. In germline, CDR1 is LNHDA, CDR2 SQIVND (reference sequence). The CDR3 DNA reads TGTGCCAGTATGTTCCAACCGAGGTCGGGCTCTGGGGCCAACGTCCTGACTTTC. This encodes CASMFQPRSGSGANVLTF.

CDR3 DNA: TGTGCCAGCAGTTTGGCCGGGACTAGCGGGACTCGGGAGACCCAGTACTTC. Amino acids: CASSLAGTSGTRETQYF. The chain recombines TRBV28 with TRBJ2-5, with 13 bases matching TRBD2. Germline-derived CDR1 and CDR2 are MDHEN and SYDVKM. The V segment lost 3 bases and the J segment 5 bases; nucleotides outside the gene matches: 9. The CDR3 contains 17 residues.

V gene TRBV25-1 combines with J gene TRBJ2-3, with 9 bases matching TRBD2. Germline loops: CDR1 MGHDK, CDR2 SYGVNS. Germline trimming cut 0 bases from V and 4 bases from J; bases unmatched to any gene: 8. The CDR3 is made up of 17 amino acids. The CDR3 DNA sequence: TGTGCCAGCAGTGAATACGGCGGGAGGGCCTTGGCAGATACGCAGTATTTT. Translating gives CASSEYGGRALADTQYF.

CDR3 DNA sequence: TGTGCCTGGATACGGGGGTCCTACAATGAGCAGTTCTTC. Protein product: CAWIRGSYNEQFF. V usage is TRBV30 and J usage is TRBJ2-1; the D gene is possibly TRBD2 (6 bases). V lost 4 bases and J lost 1, with 8 bases in between. This CDR3 contains 13 residues. Germline values: CDR1 GTSNPN, CDR2 SVGIG (reference sequence). Together with reference TRBV30 and TRBJ2-1, the CDR3 gives the full variable domain: SQTIHQWPATLVQPVGSPLSLECTVEGTSNPNLYWYRQAAGRGLQLLFYSVGIGQISSEVPQNLSASRPQDRQFILSSKKLLLSDSGFYLCAWIRGSYNEQFFGPGTRLTVL.

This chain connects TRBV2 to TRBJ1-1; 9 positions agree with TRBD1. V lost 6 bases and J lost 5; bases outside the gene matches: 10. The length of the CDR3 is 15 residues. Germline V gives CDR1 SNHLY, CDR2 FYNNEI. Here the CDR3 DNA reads TGTGCCAGCAGCCTTAAAGGGGGACAGGGTACTGAAGCTTTCTTT. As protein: CASSLKGGQGTEAFF.

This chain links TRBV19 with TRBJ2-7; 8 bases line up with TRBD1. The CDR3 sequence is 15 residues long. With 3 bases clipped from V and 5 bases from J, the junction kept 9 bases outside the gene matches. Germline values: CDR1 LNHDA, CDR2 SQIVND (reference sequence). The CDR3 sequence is CASSIGQGAVHEQYF. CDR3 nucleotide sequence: TGTGCCAGTAGTATCGGGCAGGGGGCGGTACACGAGCAGTACTTC.

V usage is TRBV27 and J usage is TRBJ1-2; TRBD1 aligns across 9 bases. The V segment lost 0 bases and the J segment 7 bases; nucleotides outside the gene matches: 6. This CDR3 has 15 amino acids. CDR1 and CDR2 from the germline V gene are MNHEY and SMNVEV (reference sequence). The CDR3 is CASSLSQGQGSGYTF. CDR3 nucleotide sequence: TGTGCCAGCAGTTTATCCCAGGGACAGGGTTCTGGCTACACCTTC.

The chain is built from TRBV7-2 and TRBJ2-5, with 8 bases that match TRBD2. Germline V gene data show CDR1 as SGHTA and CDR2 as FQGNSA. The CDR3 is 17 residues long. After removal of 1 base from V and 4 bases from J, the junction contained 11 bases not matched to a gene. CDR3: CASSLGFAGGTRETQYF. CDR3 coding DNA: TGTGCCAGCAGCTTAGGATTTGCGGGGGGTACGAGAGAGACCCAGTACTTC.

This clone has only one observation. The CDR3: CASNPDRGDQPQHF. The DNA of the CDR3 is TGTGCCAGTAACCCCGACAGGGGGGATCAGCCCCAGCATTTT. The chain joins TRBV19 to TRBJ1-5; 9 nucleotides match TRBD1. With 7 bases clipped from V and 5 bases from J, the junction kept 6 bases outside the gene matches. CDR1 and CDR2 from the germline V gene are LNHDA and SQIVND (reference sequence). This CDR3 is 14 amino acids long. Complete variable domain (other parts from reference TRBV19 and TRBJ1-5): DGGITQSPKYLFRKEGQNVTLSCEQNLNHDAMYWYRQDPGQGLRLIYYSQIVNDFQKGDIAEGYSVSREKKESFPLTVTSAQKNPTAFYLCASNPDRGDQPQHFGDGTRLSIL.

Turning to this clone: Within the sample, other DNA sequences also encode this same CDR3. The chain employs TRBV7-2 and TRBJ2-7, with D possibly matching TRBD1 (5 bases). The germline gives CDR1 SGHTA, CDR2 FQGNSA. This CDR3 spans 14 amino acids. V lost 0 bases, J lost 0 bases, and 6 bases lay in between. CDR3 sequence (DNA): TGTGCCAGCAGCTTAGCGGGGCTCTCCTACGAGCAGTACTTC. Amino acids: CASSLAGLSYEQYF.

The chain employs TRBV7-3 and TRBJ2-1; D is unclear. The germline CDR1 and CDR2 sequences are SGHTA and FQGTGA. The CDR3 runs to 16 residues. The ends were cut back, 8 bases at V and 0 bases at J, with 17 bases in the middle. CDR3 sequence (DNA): TGTGCCAGCGGCAGTGGCGGAAAAAGCTCCTACAATGAGCAGTTCTTC. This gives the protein CASGSGGKSSYNEQFF.

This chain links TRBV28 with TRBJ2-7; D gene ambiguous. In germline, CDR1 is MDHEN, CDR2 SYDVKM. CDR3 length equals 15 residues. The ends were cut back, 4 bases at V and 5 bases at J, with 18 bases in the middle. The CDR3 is CASSSAAGYTHEQYF. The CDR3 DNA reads TGTGCCAGCAGTTCCGCGGCTGGGTATACCCACGAGCAGTACTTC.

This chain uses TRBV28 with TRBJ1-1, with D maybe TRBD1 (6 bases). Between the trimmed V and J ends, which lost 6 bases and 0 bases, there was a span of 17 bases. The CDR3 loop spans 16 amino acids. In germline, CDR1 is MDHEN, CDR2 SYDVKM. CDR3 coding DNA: TGTGCCAGCAGCCCTGAAGCGACAGGCCTGAACACTGAAGCTTTCTTT. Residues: CASSPEATGLNTEAFF.

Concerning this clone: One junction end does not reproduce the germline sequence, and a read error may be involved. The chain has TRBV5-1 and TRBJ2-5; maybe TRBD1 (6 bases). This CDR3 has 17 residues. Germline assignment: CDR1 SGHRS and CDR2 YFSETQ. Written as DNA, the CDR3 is TGCGCCAGCAGCTTGAACCTCCGCGCAGGGGTGAAAGAGGCCCAGTACTTC. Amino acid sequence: CASSLNLRAGVKEAQYF.

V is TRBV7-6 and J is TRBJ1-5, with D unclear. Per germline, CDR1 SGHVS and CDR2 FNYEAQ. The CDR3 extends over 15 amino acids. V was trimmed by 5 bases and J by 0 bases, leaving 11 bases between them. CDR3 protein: CASSPHPSSNQPQHF. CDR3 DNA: TGTGCCAGCAGCCCGCATCCGAGTAGCAATCAGCCCCAGCATTTT.

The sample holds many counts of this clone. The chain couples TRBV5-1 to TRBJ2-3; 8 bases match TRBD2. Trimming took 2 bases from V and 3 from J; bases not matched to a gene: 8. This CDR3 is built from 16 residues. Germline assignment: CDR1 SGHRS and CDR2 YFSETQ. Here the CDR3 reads CASSFTGTGGTDTQYF. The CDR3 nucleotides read TGCGCCAGCAGCTTCACCGGGACGGGGGGGACAGATACGCAGTATTTT.

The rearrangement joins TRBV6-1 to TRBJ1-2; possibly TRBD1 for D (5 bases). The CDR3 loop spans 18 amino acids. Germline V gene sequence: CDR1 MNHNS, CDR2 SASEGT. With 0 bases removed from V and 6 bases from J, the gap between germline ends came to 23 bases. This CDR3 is CASSEAGTGKPKGHGYTF. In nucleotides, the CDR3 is TGTGCCAGCAGTGAAGCAGGAACAGGAAAACCGAAAGGTCATGGCTACACCTTC.

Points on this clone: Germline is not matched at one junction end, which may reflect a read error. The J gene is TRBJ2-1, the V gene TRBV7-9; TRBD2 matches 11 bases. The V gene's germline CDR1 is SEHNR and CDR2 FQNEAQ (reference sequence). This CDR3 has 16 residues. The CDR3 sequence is CSSYGASSGGMYEQFF. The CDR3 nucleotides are TGTTCCAGCTACGGTGCATCTAGCGGGGGGATGTATGAGCAGTTCTTC. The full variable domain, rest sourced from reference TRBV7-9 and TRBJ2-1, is DTGVSQNPRHKITKRGQNVTFRCDPISEHNRLYWYRQTLGQGPEFLTYFQNEAQLEKSRLLSDRFSAERPKGSFSTLEIQRTEQGDSAMYLCSSYGASSGGMYEQFFGPGTRLTVL.

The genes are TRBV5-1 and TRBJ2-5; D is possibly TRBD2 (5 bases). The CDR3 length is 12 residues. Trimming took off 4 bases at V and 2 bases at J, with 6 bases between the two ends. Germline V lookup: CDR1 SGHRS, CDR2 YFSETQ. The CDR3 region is CASSRGQETQYF. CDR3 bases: TGCGCCAGCAGCAGAGGGCAAGAGACCCAGTACTTC.

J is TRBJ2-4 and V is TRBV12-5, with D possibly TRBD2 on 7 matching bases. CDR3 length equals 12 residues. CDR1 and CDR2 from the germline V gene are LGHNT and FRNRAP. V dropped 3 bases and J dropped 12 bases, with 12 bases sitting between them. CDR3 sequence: CASGLEGGGQYF. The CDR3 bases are TGTGCTAGTGGTTTAGAGGGAGGGGGTCAGTACTTC.